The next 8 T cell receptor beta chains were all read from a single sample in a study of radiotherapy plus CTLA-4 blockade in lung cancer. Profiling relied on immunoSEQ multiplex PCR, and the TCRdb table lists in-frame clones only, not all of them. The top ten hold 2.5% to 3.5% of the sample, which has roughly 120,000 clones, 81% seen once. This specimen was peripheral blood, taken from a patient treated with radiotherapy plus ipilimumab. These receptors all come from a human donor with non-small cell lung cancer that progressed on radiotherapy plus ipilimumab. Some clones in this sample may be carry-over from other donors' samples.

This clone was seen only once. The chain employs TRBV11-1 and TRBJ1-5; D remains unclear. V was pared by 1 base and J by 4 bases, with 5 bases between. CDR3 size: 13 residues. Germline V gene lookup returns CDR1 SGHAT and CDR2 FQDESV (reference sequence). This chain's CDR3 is CASSLDRNQPQHF. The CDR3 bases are TGTGCCAGCAGCTTAGACCGTAATCAGCCCCAGCATTTT. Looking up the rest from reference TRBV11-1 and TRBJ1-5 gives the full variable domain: EAEVAQSPRYKITEKSQAVAFWCDPISGHATLYWYRQILGQGPELLVQFQDESVVDDSQLPKDRFSAERLKGVDSTLKIQPAELGDSAMYLCASSLDRNQPQHFGDGTRLSIL.

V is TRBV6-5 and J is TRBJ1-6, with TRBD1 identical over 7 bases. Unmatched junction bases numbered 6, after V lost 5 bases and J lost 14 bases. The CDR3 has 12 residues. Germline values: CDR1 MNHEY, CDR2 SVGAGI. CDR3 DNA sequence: TGTGCCAGCAGTCCTCCTGACAGGGCCCTCCACTTT. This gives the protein CASSPPDRALHF.

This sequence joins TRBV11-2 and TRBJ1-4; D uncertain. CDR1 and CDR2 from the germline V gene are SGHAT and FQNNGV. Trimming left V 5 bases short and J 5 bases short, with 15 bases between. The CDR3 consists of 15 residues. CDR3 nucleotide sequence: TGTGCCAGCAGCCCCGGCGGCCGTCCGAATGAAAAACTGTTTTTT. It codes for CASSPGGRPNEKLFF.

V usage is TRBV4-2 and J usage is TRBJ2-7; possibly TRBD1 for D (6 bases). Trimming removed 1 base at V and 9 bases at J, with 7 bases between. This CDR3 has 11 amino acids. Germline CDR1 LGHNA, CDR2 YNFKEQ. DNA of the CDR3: TGTGCCAGCAGCCAAGGAGGGGGGCAGTACTTC. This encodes CASSQGGGQYF.

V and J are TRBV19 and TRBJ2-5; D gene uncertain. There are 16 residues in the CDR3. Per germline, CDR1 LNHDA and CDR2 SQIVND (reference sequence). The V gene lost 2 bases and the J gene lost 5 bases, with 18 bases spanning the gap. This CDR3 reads CASSIHGPALGETQYF. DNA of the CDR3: TGTGCCAGTAGTATACATGGTCCCGCTTTAGGCGAGACCCAGTACTTC.

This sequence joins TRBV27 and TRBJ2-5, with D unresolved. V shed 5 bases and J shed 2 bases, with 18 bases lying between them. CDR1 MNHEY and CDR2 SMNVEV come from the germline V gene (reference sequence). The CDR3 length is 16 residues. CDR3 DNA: TGTGCCAGCAGTACCAGGTTCCTGGCACGGCAAGAGACCCAGTACTTC. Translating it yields CASSTRFLARQETQYF.

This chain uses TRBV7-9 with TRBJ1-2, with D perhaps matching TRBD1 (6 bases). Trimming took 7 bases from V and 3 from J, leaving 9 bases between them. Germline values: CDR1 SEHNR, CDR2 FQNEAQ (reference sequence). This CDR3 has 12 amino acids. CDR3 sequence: CASNRVDYGYTF. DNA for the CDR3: TGTGCCAGCAACAGGGTAGACTATGGCTACACCTTC.

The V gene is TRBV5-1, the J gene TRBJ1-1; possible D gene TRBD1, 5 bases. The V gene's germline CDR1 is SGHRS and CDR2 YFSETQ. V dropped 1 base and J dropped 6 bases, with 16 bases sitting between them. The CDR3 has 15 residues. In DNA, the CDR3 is TGCGCCAGCAGCTTGATCCCGGGGACCATATCTGAAGCTTTCTTT. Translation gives CASSLIPGTISEAFF.